The T cell receptor (beta chain) under discussion was sequenced for a study of cytomegalovirus exposure and HLA in healthy donors (dated by TCRdb to about 2017). Broadly, across the study: In an earlier analysis of roughly 590 of the donors, 250 to 300 Gb of sequence data and 117 million unique TCR beta sequences from about 179 million T cells were reported. About 300 gigabases of sequencing data and 80 million or so unique TCR sequences were included in an early release covering 550 to 650 HLA-typed donors. Among the 398 genotyped donors, approximately 77% belonged to the genetic ancestry cluster associated with self-reported Caucasian donors. The study aimed to test whether cataloging public T cell receptors could reveal signatures of past pathogen exposure. The study profiled the T cell repertoires of hundreds of subjects by immunosequencing and related them to cytomegalovirus serostatus. Along with the approximately 650-subject first cohort, a separate validation cohort of over a hundred different subjects was used. To predict cytomegalovirus infection status, the study brought together high-throughput TCR immunosequencing, statistical association of individual TCRs with disease status, and machine learning. A later analysis re-analyzed previously published TCR beta repertoires from 550 to 700 donors and added high-resolution HLA genotyping to study TCR occurrence patterns. In the later analysis, no new phenotypic data were used to find candidate immune exposures; instead, reliance was placed on TCR beta sequences and their occurrence across donors. An earlier analysis of fewer than 700 of the donors applied high-throughput TCR beta sequencing to assess whether each TCR beta V gene segment acted as functional or pseudogenic. Donor age, sex, ethnicity and CMV serostatus were collected together with the repertoire data. A later genetic analysis took genome-wide SNP genotypes for about 55% of the 666 donors and used that subset as a discovery cohort. All discovery cohort repertoires had been generated using a single sequencing platform. Class I and class II HLA loci were covered by the typing at four-digit resolution. The number of typed donors differed by locus: roughly 629-640 for A, B, C, DRB1 and DQB1; 500 to 550 for DQA1; some 590 for DPA1; and approximately 450 for DPB1. Roughly five DR-DQ haplotypes were treated as single units for association and clustering because of strong linkage in the cohort. Among 350 to 400 genotyped donors of the cohort, an average of roughly 240,000 unique TCR beta nucleotide sequences were sequenced per donor, roughly 20% of them non-productive. Overall study results and their limits: Most TCR sequences were observed very rarely across donors, whereas some public TCRs were present in many individuals. Roughly uniform sequencing depth across donors was assumed in presence/absence analyses, although this assumption may not hold. In an earlier analysis of some 540 of the donors, most TCR beta V segments appeared in productive rearrangements about 87% or about 30% of the time, broadly matching IMGT annotations. A later analysis reported that several top co-occurrence clusters appeared linked to parvovirus B19, influenza, CMV and Epstein-Barr virus. In vitro tests confirmed that a few of the cytomegalovirus-associated TCR beta chains recognize cytomegalovirus antigens. According to a later analysis, TCR association rates differed among HLA loci, with DRB1 alleles showing the most associated TCRs and HLA-C alleles showing the fewest. The only immune exposure information available for the cohort was CMV serostatus. In a later analysis, HLA-associated TCR beta chains showed more clonal expansion and lower generation probabilities than non-associated chains that were equally common. In a later genetic analysis, fewer N-insertions in productive TCRs were reported among donors in an Asian-associated ancestry cluster than the roughly 700-donor mean. A cluster of highly shared sequence variants was judged likely to represent a technical artifact of the sequencing pipeline. About 17 rarely observed V segments, including chromosome 9 orphons, were excluded from the earlier analysis of a few hundred of the donors because counts were too low. In this cohort, only TCR beta chains were sequenced, and detectable features were limited by the absence of alpha or paired-chain data. Because some donors lacked HLA typing at each locus, the association tests relied only on the typed subset. In a later genetic analysis, a missense DCLRE1C variant was associated with V-gene and J-gene trimming of TCR beta chains, and the association was replicated in an independent cohort. Correlated functional status among segregating V segments might be attributable to linkage disequilibrium, but an unknown experimental factor could not be ruled out. When HLA alleles, especially DR and DQ, strongly co-occurred, TCR associations were difficult to assign to individual alleles. A further reported finding was that TCR beta sequences accurately predicted the HLA-A and HLA-B alleles for most subjects in the first cohort. A later analysis found that most CMV-associated TCR beta chains appeared HLA-restricted, with HLA associations seemingly driven largely by CMV exposure. A total of roughly 160 TCR beta chains were listed by the study as associated with cytomegalovirus. The classifier was reported to diagnose cytomegalovirus status with high specificity and sensitivity in both the original cohort and the validation cohort. A later analysis associated 16,951 TCR beta sequences with specific HLA alleles at a false discovery rate of 0.05. The authors suggested that the approach could potentially be extended to other disease states and immunological phenotypes.

Libraries were prepared through the immunoSEQ multiplex PCR assay. For the multiplex PCR, a mixture combining 60 forward primers for TCR Vbeta segments and 13 reverse primers for TCR Jbeta segments was used. Amplification of the CDR3 region of rearranged TCR beta genes was performed with a multiplex PCR assay on genomic DNA. Amplified TCR beta libraries were sequenced as 87-base-pair reads on the Illumina HiSeq System. The original pipeline was this. Across the 700 or so repertoires, a later analysis counted roughly 77 million unique TCR beta chains, roughly 11 million of which were shared by at least two donors. Raw reads were error-corrected and collapsed into unique sequences by a nearest-neighbor algorithm in which closely related sequences were merged to remove PCR and sequencing errors. CDR3 sequences were aligned to IMGT reference sequences to assign V, D and J gene segments. Each retained sequence needed at least a six-nucleotide match to both a V gene segment and a J gene segment. A rearrangement counted as productive if the CDR3 had no stop codons and remained in frame with V and J, and every other rearrangement counted as non-productive. Following IMGT convention, CDR3 was defined as the stretch from the second conserved V-encoded cysteine up to the conserved J-encoded phenylalanine. In an earlier analysis of around 540 of the donors, sequences lacking an unambiguous match to a single V gene segment were excluded. An earlier analysis of 450 to 650 of the donors called V segments functional above 56.7% productive rearrangements and segregating when the between-donor standard deviation exceeded 5%. A statistical classification framework was built for diagnosing cytomegalovirus status from the catalog of TCR beta chain sequences. V and J gene assignment, in a later analysis, came from comparing TCR nucleotide sequences with IMGT/GENE-DB human TR gene sequences. The TCRdist pipeline was used in a later analysis to assign CDR3 sequences and most-parsimonious VDJ recombination scenarios. In a later analysis, each TCR beta chain was defined by its CDR3 amino acid sequence together with its V-gene family, and reads without a unique V-gene family were excluded. To address suspected cross-contamination and a sequencing artifact, a later analysis removed around 590 highly shared, low-generation-probability nucleotide sequences. A later analysis calculated a clonal expansion index for each public chain from normalized within-repertoire ranks of inferred template counts. Generation probabilities in a later analysis came from a VDJ recombination model fitted to out-of-frame rearrangements, and those results were checked against IGoR. A later analysis scored TCR-TCR, TCR-HLA and TCR-CMV co-occurrence with hypergeometric tests, applying a repertoire-size bias correction to TCR pairs. False discovery rates were estimated in a later analysis by permuting HLA or CMV assignments 20 times. A later analysis grouped co-occurring TCRs with DBSCAN, adding TCRdist sequence similarity when clustering within HLA-allele-positive subsets. Co-occurrence clustering excluded repertoires with fewer than 30,000 or more than 120,000 public chains, plus five with anomalous nucleotide sharing. TCRdb obtained this table from immuneACCESS and retained in-frame rearrangements with V and J assigned. These tables miss some clones; where compared with another copy, unresolved V genes account for less than half of the shortfall, and the remainder is unexplained. V, J and clone size derive from that table, while D and trimming were established from the DNA sequence. The sample table records 110,000 to 150,000 clones; 68% of these occur just once. Of the sample, around 4.2% is held by the ten largest clones.

Remarks on this clone: What this receptor recognizes is not known. Nothing much larger sits one base from this clone, and base qualities are not available.

The cohort consisted of 600 to 700 healthy bone marrow donors. At the time of sampling, all cohort members were nominally healthy, though unrecorded immune exposures were likely present. The donor tested CMV seronegative, placing the donor among the roughly 340 seronegative members of the cohort. Every donor gave a peripheral blood sample, and the peripheral blood mononuclear cells from that sample were used for TCR beta sequencing. Genomic DNA was extracted from the blood cell samples with the Qiagen DNeasy Blood Extraction Kit. Sequences were obtained from PBMCs. This clonotype was obtained from a man aged 60 to 75 in good health and CMV-seronegative.

CDR3 reads: CASSPHSGRDGEQFF. At the DNA level, the sequence is TGTGCCAGCAGCCCCCACAGCGGGCGGGATGGTGAGCAGTTCTTC. This chain is built from TRBV2 and TRBJ2-1, with a tentative D gene TRBD2 over 6 matching bases. The CDR3 contains 15 residues, cysteine and phenylalanine counted. Left in the record is the CDR3 DNA by itself, 45 bases read in frame from the first base. Trimming at the junction amounts to 6 bases on V and 9 bases on J, and the germline ends lie 21 bases apart. CDR1 and CDR2 (SNHLY, FYNNEI) derive from the germline V gene.